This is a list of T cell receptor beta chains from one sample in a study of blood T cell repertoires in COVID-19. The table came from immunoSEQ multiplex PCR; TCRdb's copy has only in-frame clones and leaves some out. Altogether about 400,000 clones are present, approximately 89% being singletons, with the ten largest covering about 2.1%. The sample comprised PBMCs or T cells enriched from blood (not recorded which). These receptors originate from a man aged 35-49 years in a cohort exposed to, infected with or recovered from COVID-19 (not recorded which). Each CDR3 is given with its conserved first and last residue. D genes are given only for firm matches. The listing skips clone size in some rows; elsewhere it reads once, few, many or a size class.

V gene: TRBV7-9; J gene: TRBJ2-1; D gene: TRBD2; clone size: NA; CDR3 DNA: TGTGCCAGCAGCCCATCACCGACTAGCGGGCAACATGAGCAGTTCTTC; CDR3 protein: CASSPSPTSGQHEQFF
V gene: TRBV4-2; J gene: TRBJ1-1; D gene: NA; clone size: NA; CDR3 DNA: TGTGCCAGCAGCCAAGATACGAGCAAGATTGGGAACACTGAAGCTTTCTTT; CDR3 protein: CASSQDTSKIGNTEAFF
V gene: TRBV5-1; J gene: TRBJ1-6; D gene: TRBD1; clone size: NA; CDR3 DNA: TGCGCCAGCAGCTTGGAGGGACAGGGGACCGTATCACCCCTCCACTTT; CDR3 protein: CASSLEGQGTVSPLHF
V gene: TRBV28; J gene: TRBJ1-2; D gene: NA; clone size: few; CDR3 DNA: TGTGCCAGCAGTCCCCCGGGGGACTATGGCTACACCTTC; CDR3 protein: CASSPPGDYGYTF
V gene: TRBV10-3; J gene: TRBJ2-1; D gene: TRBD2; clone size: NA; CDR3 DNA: TGTGCCACAAGCGGGAGGGTCGTCTACAATGAGCAGTTCTTC; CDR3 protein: CATSGRVVYNEQFF
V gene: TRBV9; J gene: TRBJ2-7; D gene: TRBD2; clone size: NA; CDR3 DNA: TGTGCCAGCAGCCCCCGGTCACTAGCGGGATCGTACGAGCAGTACTTC; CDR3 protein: CASSPRSLAGSYEQYF
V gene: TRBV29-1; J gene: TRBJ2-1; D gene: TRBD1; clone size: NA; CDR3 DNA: TGCAGCGTTGATTCTACAGGGGGCAATGAGCAGTTCTTC; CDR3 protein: CSVDSTGGNEQFF
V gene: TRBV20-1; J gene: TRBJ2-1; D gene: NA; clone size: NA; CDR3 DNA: TGCAGTGCTAGAGCGTACAATGAGCAGTTCTTC; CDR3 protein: CSARAYNEQFF
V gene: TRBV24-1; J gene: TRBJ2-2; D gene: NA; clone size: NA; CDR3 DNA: TGTGCCACCAGCCTAGACACCGGGGAGCTGTTTTTT; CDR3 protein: CATSLDTGELFF
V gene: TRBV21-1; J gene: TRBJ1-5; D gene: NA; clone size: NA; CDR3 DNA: TGTGCCAGACAGGGGTGGAAGCCCCAGCATTTT; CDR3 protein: CARQGWKPQHF
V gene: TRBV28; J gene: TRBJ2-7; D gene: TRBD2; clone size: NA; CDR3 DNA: TGTGCCAGCAATACGTTCGGGAGGGCCACAAACGAGCAGTACTTC; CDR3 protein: CASNTFGRATNEQYF
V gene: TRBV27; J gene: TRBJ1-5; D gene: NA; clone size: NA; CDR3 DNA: TGTGCCAGCAGTCCCTTCCGGACAGATAGCAATCAGCCCCAGCATTTT; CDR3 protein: CASSPFRTDSNQPQHF
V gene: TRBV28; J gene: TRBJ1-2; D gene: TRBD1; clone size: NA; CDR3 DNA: TGTGCCAGCAGTACGGGACAGCTTAACTATGGCTACACCTTC; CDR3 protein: CASSTGQLNYGYTF
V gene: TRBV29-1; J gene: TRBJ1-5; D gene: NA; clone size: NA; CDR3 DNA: TGCAGCGTTGCCAGGGGAGAGGATCAGCCCCAGCATTTT; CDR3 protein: CSVARGEDQPQHF
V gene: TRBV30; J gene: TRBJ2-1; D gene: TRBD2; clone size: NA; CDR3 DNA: TGTGCCTGGAGTCGGGCGTCAGCGGGAGGGCCCCACAATGAGCAGTTCTTC; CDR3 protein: CAWSRASAGGPHNEQFF
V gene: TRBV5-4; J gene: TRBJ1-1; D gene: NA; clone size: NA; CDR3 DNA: TGTGCCAGCAGCTTGAAACGGGGGGGTGGAACTGAAGCTTTCTTT; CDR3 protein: CASSLKRGGGTEAFF
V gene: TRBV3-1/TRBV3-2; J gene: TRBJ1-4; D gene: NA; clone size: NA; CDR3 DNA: TGTGCCAGCAGCAACCGACAGGCGGTCAATGAAAAACTGTTTTTT; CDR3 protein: CASSNRQAVNEKLFF
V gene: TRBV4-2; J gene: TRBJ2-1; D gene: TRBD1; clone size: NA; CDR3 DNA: TGTGCCAGCAGCCAAGGGGACAGATACAATGAGCAGTTCTTC; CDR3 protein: CASSQGDRYNEQFF
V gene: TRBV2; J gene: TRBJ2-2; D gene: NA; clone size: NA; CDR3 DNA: TGTGCCAGCAGTGTGGGGGGACAGTCCACCGGGGAGCTGTTTTTT; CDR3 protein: CASSVGGQSTGELFF
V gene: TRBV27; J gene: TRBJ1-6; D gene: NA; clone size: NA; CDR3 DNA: TGTGCCAGCAGTATACCAGGCTTTGGTTCACCCCTCCACTTT; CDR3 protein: CASSIPGFGSPLHF
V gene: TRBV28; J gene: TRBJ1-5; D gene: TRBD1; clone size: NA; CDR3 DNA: TGTGCCAGCGGACAGGGAGGCCAGCCCCAGCATTTT; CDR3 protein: CASGQGGQPQHF
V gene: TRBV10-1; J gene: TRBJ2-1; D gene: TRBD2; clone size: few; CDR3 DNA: TGCGCCAGCAGTCCTGGGTCTGGCGGGAGCGCGAATGAGCAGTTCTTC; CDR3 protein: CASSPGSGGSANEQFF
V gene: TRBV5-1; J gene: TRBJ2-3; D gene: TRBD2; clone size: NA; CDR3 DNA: TGCGCCAGCAGCTTCGGCGGGAGCCGACCTAGCACAGATACGCAGTATTTT; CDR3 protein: CASSFGGSRPSTDTQYF
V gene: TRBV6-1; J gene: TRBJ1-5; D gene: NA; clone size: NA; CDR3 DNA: TGTGCCAGCAGTGAACAGGGATCTGGTCAGCCCCAGCATTTT; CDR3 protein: CASSEQGSGQPQHF
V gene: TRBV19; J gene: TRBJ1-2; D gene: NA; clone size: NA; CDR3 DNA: TGTGCCAGTAGGATGGGTCGGGACTATGGCTACACCTTC; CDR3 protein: CASRMGRDYGYTF
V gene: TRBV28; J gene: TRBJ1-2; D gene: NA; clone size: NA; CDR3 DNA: TGTGCCAGCTTAGAGGGGCAGGGAGGTGGCTACACCTTC; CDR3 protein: CASLEGQGGGYTF
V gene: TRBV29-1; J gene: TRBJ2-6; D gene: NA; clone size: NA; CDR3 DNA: TGCAGCGTTTGCCAGGGAACTGGGGCCAACGTCCTGACTTTC; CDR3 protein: CSVCQGTGANVLTF
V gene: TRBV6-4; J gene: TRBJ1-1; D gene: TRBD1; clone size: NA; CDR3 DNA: TGTGCCAGCAGCTCGACAGGGGGCGAAACTGAAGCTTTCTTT; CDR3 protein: CASSSTGGETEAFF
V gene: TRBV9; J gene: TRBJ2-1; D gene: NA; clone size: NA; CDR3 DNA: TGTGCCAGCAGCGTAGTTGAAGGGGGGGCCTACAATGAGCAGTTCTTC; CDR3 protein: CASSVVEGGAYNEQFF